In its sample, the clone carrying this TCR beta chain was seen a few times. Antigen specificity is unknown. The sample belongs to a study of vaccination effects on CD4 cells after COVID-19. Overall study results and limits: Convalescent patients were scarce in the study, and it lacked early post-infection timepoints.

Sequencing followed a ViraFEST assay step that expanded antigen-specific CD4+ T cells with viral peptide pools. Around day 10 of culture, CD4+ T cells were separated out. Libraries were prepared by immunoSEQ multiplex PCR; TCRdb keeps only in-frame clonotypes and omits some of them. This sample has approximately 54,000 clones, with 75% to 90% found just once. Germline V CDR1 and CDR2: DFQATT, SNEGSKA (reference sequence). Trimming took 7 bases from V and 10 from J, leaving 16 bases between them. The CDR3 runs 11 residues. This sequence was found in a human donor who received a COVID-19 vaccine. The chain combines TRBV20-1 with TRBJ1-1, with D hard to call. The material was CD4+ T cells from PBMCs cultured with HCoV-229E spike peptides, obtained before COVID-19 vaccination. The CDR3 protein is CSVSEGSIAFF. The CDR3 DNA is TGCAGTGTTTCCGAAGGGTCAATAGCTTTCTTT.